This TCR beta chain originates from a study of shared clonotypes between healthy human individuals. Study-level results: Despite large depth, sorted-subset datasets appeared incompletely sequenced.

Produced via immunoSEQ multiplex PCR; TCRdb's table is partial and in-frame only. The sample yields about 710,000 clones, around 77% seen once. Concerning this clone: Its antigen is not known.

V shed 6 bases, J shed 6 bases, and the junction held 8 bases outside the gene matches. The CDR3 contains 13 residues. CDR1 and CDR2 (germline): SQVTM, ANQGSEA. Material for sequencing was memory CD4+ T cells sorted from blood. Documented subset: CD45RA-negative fraction. This clonotype was obtained from a woman between 25 and 40 years old in good health. The rearrangement uses TRBV29-1 and TRBJ2-7, with 10 bases lining up with TRBD1. CDR3 amino acids: CSVAGQGESEQYF. CDR3 in DNA: TGCAGCGTGGCAGGACAGGGGGAAAGCGAGCAGTACTTC.